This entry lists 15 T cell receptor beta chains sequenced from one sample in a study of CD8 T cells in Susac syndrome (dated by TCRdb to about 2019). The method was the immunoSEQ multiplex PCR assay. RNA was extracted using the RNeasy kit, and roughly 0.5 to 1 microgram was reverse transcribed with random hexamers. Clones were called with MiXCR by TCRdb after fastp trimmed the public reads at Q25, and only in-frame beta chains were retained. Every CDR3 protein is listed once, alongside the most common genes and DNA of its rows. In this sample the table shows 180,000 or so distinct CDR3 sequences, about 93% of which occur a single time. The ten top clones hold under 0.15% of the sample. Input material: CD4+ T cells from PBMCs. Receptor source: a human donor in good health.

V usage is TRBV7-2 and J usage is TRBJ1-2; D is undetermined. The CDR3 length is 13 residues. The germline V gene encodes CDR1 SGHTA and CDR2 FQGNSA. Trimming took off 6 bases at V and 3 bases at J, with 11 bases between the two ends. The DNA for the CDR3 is TGTGCCAGCAGTCCGAGCCGTGACTATGGCTACACCTTC. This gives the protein CASSPSRDYGYTF.

This chain's CDR3 is CATSDRGQGFNEQFF. DNA of the CDR3: TGTGCCACCAGTGATAGGGGACAGGGGTTCAATGAGCAGTTCTTC. The genes are TRBV24-1 and TRBJ2-1; 10 bases line up with TRBD1. The CDR3 contains 15 residues. In germline, CDR1 is KGHDR, CDR2 SFDVKD. V shed 3 bases, J shed 6 bases, and the junction held 4 bases outside the gene matches.

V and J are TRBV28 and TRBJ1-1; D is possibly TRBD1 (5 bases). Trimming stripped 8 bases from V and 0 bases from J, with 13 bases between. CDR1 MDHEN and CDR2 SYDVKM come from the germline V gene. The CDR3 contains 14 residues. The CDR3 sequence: CASYLGPLNTEAFF. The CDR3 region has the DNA TGTGCCAGCTACCTGGGACCGTTGAACACTGAAGCTTTCTTT. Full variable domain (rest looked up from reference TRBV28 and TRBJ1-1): DVKVTQSSRYLVKRTGEKVFLECVQDMDHENMFWYRQDPGLGLRLIYFSYDVKMKEKGDIPEGYSVSREKKERFSLILESASTNQTSMYLCASYLGPLNTEAFFGQGTRLTVV.

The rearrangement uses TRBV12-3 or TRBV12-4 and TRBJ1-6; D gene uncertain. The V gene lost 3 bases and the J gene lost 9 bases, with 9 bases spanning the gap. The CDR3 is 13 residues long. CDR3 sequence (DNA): TGTGCCAGCAGTTTCTCAGGTTCTTCACCCCTCCACTTT. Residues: CASSFSGSSPLHF.

In DNA, the CDR3 is TGTGCCAGCAGCTTAGGAGGGGACCAAGAGACCCAGTACTTC. This translates into CASSLGGDQETQYF. The chain couples TRBV7-9 to TRBJ2-5; either TRBD1 or TRBD2 may fit D (5 bases each). The length of the CDR3 is 14 residues. Germline loops: CDR1 SEHNR, CDR2 FQNEAQ (reference sequence). Trimming pared 1 base from V and 0 bases from J, leaving 6 bases between.

The CDR3 region has the DNA TGCGCCAGCAGCCAAGATCCCCCAATAGGGGAGCAGTTCTTC. Residues: CASSQDPPIGEQFF. This chain uses TRBV4-3 with TRBJ2-1; D remains ambiguous. Germline V gene data show CDR1 as LGHNA and CDR2 as YSLEER. CDR3 length: 14 residues. The V end lost 0 bases, the J end lost 10 bases, and 13 bases lay between the germline ends.

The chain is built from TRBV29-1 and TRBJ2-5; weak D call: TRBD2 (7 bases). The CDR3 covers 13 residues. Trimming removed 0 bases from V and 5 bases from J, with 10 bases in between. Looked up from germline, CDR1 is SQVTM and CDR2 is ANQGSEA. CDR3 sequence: CSVEDTGGETQYF. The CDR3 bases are TGCAGCGTTGAAGATACGGGGGGCGAGACCCAGTACTTC.

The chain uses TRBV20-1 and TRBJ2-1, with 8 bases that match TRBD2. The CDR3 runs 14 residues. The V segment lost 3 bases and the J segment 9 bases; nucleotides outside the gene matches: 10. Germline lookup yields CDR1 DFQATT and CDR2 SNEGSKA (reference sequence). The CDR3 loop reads CSASGVAGKLEQFF. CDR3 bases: TGCAGTGCTAGCGGGGTAGCGGGGAAGCTTGAGCAGTTCTTC.

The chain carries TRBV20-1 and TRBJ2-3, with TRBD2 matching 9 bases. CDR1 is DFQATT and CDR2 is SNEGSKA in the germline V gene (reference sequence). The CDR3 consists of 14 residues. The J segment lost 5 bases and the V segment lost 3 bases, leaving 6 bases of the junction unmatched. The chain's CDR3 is CSARRGGDVDTQYF. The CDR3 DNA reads TGCAGTGCTAGGCGCGGGGGGGATGTAGATACGCAGTATTTT.

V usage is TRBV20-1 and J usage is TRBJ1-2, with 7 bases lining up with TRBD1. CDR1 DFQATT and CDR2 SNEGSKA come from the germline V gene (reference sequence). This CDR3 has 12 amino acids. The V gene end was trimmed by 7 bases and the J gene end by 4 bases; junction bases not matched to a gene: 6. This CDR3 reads CSVDRAGYGYTF. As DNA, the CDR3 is TGCAGTGTCGACAGGGCAGGCTATGGCTACACCTTC.

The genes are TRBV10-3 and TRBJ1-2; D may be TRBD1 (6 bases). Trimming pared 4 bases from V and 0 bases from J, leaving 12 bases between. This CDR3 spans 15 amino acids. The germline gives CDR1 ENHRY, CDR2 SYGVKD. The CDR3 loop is CAISVEGVSNYGYTF. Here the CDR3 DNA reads TGTGCCATCAGTGTTGAGGGGGTCTCTAACTATGGCTACACCTTC.

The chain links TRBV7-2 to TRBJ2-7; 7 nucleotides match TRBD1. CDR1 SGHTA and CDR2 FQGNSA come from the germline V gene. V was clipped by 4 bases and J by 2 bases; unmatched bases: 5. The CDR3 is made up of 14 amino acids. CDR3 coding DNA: TGTGCCAGCAGCTCCCTGGGACAGCCCTACGAGCAGTACTTC. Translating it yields CASSSLGQPYEQYF.

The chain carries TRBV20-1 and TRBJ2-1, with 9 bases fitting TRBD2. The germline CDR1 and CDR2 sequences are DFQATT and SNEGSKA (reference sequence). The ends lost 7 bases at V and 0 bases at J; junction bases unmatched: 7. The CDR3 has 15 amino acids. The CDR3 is CSVASGDTSYNEQFF. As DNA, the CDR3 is TGCAGTGTAGCTAGCGGGGATACCTCCTACAATGAGCAGTTCTTC.

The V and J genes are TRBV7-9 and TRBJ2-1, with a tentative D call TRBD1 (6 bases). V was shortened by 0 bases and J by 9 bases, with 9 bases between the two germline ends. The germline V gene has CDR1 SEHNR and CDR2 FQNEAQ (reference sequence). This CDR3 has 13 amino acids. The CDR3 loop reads CASSLAGQFEQFF. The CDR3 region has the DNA TGTGCCAGCAGCTTAGCGGGACAATTTGAGCAGTTCTTC.

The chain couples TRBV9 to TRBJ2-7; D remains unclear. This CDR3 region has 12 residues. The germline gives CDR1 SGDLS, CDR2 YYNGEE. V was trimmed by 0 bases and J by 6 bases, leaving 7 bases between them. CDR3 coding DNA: TGTGCCAGCAGCGTAGATTTGGGCGAGCAGTACTTC. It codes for CASSVDLGEQYF. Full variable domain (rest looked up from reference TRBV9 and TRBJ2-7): DSGVTQTPKHLITATGQRVTLRCSPRSGDLSVYWYQQSLDQGLQFLIQYYNGEERAKGNILERFSAQQFPDLHSELNLSSLELGDSALYFCASSVDLGEQYFGPGTRLTVT.